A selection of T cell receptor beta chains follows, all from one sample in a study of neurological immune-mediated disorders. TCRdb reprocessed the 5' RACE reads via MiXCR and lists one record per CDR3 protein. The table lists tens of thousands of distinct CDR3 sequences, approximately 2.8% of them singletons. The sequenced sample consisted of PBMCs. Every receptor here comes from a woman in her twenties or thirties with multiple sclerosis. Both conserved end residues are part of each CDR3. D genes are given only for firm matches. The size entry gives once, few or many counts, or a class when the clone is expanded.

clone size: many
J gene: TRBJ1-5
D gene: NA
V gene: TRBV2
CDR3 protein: CASSEGGETGQPQHF
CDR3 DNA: TGTGCCAGCAGTGAGGGGGGAGAAACAGGACAGCCCCAGCATTTT

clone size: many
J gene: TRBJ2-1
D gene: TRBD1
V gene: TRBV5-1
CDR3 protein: CASSLQTGRRVGEQFF
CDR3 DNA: TGCGCCAGCAGCCTACAGACAGGGCGCCGAGTGGGTGAGCAGTTCTTC

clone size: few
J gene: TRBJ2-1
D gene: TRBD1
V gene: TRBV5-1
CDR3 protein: CASSAPQGARVGEQFF
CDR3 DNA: TGCGCCAGCAGCGCGCCACAGGGGGCGCGGGTCGGTGAGCAGTTCTTC

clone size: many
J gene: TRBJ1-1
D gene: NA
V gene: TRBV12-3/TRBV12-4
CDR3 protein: CASSLRDLRTEAFF
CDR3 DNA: TGTGCCAGCAGTTTAAGGGACCTCAGGACTGAAGCTTTCTTT

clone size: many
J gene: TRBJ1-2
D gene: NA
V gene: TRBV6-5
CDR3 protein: CASSYSQTGINGYTF
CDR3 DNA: TGTGCCAGCAGTTACTCCCAAACAGGGATCAATGGCTACACCTTC

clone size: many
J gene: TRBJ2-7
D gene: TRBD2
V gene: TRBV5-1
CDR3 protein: CASSLEVAGANEQYF
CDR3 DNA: TGCGCCAGCAGCTTGGAAGTAGCGGGAGCCAACGAGCAGTACTTC

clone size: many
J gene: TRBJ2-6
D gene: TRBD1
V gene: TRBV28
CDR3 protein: CASSPRGQGISGANVLTF
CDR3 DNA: TGTGCCAGCAGTCCGCGCGGACAGGGGATTTCTGGGGCCAACGTCCTGACTTTC

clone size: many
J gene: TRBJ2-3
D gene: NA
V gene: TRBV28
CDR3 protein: CASSLAGVTDTQYF
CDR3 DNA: TGTGCCAGCAGTTTAGCCGGGGTCACAGATACGCAGTATTTT

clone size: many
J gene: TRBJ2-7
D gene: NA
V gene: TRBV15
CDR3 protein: CATSRDGESYEQYF
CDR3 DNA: TGTGCCACCAGCAGAGATGGCGAATCCTACGAGCAGTACTTC

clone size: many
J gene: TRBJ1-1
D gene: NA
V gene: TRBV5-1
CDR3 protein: CASSLQGIGGTEAFF
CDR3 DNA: TGCGCCAGCAGCTTGCAAGGGATCGGTGGCACTGAAGCTTTCTTT

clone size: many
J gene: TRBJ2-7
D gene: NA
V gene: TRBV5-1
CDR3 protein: CASSIGAGGYEQYF
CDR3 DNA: TGCGCCAGCAGTATTGGGGCAGGAGGCTACGAGCAGTACTTC

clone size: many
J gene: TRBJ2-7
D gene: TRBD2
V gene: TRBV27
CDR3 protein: CASSAGTRIYEQYF
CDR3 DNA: TGTGCCAGCAGTGCCGGGACTAGGATCTACGAGCAGTACTTC

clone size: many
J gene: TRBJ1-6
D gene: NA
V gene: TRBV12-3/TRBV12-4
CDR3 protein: CASSPGNSPLHF
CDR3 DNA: TGTGCCAGCAGCCCAGGGAATTCACCCCTCCACTTT

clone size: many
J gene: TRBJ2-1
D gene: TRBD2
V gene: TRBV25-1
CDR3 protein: CASTTSGRSNEQFF
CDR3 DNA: TGTGCCAGCACAACTAGCGGGAGGTCGAATGAGCAGTTCTTC

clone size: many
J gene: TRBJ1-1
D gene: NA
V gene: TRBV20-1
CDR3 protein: CSARDLSTEAFF
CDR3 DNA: TGCAGTGCAAGGGACTTAAGCACTGAAGCTTTCTTT

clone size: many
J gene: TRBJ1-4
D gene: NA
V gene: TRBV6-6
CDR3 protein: CASSSLGPTNEKLFF
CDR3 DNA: TGTGCCAGCAGTAGCTTGGGACCGACGAATGAAAAACTGTTTTTT

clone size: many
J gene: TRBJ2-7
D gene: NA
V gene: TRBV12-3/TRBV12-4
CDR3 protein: CASSLGAGGIYEQYF
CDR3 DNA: TGTGCCAGCAGTTTAGGGGCAGGGGGGATCTACGAGCAGTACTTC

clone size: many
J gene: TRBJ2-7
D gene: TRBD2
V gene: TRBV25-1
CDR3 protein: CASRGSGRIYEQYF
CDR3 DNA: TGTGCCAGCAGAGGTAGCGGGAGAATCTACGAGCAGTACTTC

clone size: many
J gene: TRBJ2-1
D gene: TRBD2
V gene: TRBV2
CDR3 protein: CASSTLAGPQFF
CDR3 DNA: TGTGCCAGCAGTACTCTAGCGGGCCCCCAGTTCTTC

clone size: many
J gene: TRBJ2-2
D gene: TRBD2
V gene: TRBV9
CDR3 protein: CASSVALSRGRIPGELFF
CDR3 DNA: TGTGCCAGCAGCGTAGCCCTCAGTCGCGGGAGGATTCCCGGGGAGCTGTTTTTT

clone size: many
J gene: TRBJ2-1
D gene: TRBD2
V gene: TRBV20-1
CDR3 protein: CSARDLGASGSDNNEQFF
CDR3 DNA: TGCAGTGCTAGAGATCTTGGGGCTAGCGGGAGCGACAACAATGAGCAGTTCTTC

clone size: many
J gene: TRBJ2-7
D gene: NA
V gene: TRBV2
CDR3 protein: CASSESAGADEQYF
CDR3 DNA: TGTGCCAGCAGTGAAAGTGCAGGGGCGGACGAGCAGTACTTC

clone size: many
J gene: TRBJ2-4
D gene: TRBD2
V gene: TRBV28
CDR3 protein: CASTLAGGKNIQYF
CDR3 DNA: TGTGCCAGCACCCTAGCGGGAGGCAAAAACATTCAGTACTTC

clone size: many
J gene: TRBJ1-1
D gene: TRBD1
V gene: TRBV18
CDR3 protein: CASSPLGQGNTEAFF
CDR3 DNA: TGTGCCAGCTCACCACTGGGACAGGGGAACACTGAAGCTTTCTTT